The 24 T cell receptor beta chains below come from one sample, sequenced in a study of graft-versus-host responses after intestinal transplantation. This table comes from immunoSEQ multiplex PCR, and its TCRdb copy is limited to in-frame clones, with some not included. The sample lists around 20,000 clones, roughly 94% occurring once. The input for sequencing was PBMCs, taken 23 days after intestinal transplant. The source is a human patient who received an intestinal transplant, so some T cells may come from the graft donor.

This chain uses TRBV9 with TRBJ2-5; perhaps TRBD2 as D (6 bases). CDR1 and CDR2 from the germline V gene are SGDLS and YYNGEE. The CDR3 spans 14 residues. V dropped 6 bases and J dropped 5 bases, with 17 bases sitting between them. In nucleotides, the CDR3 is TGTGCCAGCAACTTCGGACTATTTTTGGAGACCCAGTACTTC. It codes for CASNFGLFLETQYF.

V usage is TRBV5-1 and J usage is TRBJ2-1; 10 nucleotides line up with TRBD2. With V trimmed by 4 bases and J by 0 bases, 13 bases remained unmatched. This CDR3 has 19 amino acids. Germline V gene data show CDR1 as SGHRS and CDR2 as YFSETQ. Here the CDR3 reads CASSGTSEKYRSSYNEQFF. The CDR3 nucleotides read TGCGCCAGCAGCGGGACTAGCGAGAAGTACCGGAGCTCCTACAATGAGCAGTTCTTC.

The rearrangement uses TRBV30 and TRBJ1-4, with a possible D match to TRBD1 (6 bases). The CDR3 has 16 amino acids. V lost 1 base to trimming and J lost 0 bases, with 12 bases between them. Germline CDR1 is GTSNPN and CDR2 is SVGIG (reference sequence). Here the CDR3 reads CAWSGGAPATNEKLFF. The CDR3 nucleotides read TGTGCCTGGAGTGGGGGGGCCCCGGCAACTAATGAAAAACTGTTTTTT.

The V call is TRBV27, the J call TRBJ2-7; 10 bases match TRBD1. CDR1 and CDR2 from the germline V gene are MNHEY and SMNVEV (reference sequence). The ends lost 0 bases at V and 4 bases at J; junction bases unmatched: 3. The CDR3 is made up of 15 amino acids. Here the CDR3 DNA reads TGTGCCAGCAGTTTATCGGGACAGGGGAATTACGAGCAGTACTTC. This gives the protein CASSLSGQGNYEQYF.

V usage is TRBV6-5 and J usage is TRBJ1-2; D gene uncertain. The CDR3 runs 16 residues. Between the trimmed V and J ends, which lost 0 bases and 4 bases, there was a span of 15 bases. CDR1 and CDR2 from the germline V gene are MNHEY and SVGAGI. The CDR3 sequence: CASSYSIPSTGYGYTF. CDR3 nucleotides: TGTGCCAGCAGTTACTCGATCCCCAGTACGGGCTATGGCTACACCTTC.

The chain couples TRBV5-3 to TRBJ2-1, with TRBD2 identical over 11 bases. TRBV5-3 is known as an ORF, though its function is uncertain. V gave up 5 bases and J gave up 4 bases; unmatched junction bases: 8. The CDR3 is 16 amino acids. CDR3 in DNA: TGTGCCAGAAGAGCTCCGGGACTAGCGGATTACAATGAGCAGTTCTTC. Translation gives CARRAPGLADYNEQFF.

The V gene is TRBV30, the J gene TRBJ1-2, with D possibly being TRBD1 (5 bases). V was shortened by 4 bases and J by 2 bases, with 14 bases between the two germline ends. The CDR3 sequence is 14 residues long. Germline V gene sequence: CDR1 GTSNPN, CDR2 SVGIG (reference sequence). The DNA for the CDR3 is TGTGCCTGGACGGACCCAGGGATCAACTATGGCTACACCTTC. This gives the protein CAWTDPGINYGYTF.

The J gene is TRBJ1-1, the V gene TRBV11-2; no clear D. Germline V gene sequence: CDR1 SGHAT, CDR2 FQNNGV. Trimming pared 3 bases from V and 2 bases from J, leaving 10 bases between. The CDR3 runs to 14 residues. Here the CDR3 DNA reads TGTGCCAGCAGCTTCGGGAGAGGTAACACTGAAGCTTTCTTT. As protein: CASSFGRGNTEAFF.

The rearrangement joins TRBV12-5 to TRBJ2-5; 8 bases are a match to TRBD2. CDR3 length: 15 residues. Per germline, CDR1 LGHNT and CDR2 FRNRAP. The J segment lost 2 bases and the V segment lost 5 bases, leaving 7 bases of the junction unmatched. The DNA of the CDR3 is TGTGCTAGTGGTACCAGCGGGAGTGGGCAAGAGACCCAGTACTTC. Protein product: CASGTSGSGQETQYF.

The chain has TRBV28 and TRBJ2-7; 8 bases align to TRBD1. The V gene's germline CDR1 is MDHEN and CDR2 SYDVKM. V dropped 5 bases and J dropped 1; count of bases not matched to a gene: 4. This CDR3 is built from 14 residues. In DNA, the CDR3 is TGTGCCAGCAGTAACAGGGGGTTGTCCTACGAGCAGTACTTC. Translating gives CASSNRGLSYEQYF.

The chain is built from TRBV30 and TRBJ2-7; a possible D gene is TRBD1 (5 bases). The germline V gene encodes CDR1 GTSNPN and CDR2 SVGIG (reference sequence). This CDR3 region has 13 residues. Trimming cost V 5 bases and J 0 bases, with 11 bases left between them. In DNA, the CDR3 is TGTGCCTGGGACAGTCCCCTCTCCTACGAGCAGTACTTC. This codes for CAWDSPLSYEQYF.

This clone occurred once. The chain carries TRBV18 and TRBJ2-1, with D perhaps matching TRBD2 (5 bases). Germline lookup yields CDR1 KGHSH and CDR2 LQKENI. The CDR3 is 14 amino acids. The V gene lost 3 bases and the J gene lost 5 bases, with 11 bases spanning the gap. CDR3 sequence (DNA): TGTGCCAGCTCACCTCAACTAGGGAACAATGAGCAGTTCTTC. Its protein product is CASSPQLGNNEQFF.

CDR3 sequence reads: CASSWGTSTGELFF. The CDR3 nucleotides are TGTGCCAGCAGTTGGGGGACTTCCACCGGGGAGCTGTTTTTT. This chain joins TRBV27 and TRBJ2-2, with D possibly matching TRBD2 (6 bases). Trimming pared 4 bases from V and 4 bases from J, leaving 10 bases between. Germline CDR1 is MNHEY and CDR2 is SMNVEV (reference sequence). The CDR3 contains 14 residues.

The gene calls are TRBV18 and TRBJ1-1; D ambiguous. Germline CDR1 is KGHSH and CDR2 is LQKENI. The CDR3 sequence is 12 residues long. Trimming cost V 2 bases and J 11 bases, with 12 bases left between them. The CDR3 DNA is TGTGCCAGCTCACCAGGGGAGCCGAACGCTTTCTTT. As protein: CASSPGEPNAFF.

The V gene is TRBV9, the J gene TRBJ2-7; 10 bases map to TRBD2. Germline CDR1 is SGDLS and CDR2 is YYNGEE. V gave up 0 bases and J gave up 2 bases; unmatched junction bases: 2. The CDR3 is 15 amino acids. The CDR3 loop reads CASSVGSGRAYEQYF. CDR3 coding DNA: TGTGCCAGCAGCGTAGGAAGCGGGAGGGCCTACGAGCAGTACTTC.

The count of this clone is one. CDR3: CASSLPGEGYEQYF. The CDR3 DNA follows: TGTGCCAGCAGCTTGCCCGGGGAGGGGTACGAGCAGTACTTC. V usage is TRBV5-6 and J usage is TRBJ2-7, with 7 bases matching TRBD2. Germline CDR1 is SGHDT and CDR2 is YYEEEE. The CDR3 totals 14 residues. V shed 1 base and J 4 bases; nucleotides not matched to a gene: 5.

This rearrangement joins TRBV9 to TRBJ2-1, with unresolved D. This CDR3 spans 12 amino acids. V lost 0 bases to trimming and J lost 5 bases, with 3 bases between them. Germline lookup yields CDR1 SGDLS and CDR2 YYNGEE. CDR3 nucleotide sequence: TGTGCCAGCAGCGTAGTTAACAATGAGCAGTTCTTC. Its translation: CASSVVNNEQFF.

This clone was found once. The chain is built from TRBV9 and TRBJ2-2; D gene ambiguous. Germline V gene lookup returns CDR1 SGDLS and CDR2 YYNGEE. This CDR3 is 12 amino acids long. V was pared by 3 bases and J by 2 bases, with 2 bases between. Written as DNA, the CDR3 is TGTGCCAGCAGCGCTAACACCGGGGAGCTGTTTTTT. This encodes CASSANTGELFF.

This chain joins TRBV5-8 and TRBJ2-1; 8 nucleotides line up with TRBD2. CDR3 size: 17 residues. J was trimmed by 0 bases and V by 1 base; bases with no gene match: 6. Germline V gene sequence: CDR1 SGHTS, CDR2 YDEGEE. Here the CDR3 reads CASSLTSGPNSYNEQFF. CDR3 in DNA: TGTGCCAGCAGCTTGACTAGCGGTCCGAACTCCTACAATGAGCAGTTCTTC.

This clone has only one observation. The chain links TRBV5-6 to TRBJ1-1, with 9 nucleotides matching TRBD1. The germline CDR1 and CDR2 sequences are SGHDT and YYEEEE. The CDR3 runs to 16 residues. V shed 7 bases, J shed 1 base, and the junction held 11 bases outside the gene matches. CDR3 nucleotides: TGTGCCAGCGAGACCTATGGGGACAGGGAGAACACTGAAGCTTTCTTT. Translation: CASETYGDRENTEAFF.

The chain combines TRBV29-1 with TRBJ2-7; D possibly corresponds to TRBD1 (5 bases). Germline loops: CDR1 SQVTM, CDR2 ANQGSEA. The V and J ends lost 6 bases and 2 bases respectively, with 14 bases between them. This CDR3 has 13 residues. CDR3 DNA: TGCAGCGTCCAACCCCCAGGGACCTACGAGCAGTACTTC. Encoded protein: CSVQPPGTYEQYF.

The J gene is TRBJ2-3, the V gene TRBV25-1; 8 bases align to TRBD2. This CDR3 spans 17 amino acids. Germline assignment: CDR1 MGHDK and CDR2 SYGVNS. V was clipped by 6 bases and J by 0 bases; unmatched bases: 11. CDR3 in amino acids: CASRESGGPTSTDTQYF. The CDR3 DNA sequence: TGTGCCAGCAGGGAAAGCGGGGGCCCGACAAGCACAGATACGCAGTATTTT.

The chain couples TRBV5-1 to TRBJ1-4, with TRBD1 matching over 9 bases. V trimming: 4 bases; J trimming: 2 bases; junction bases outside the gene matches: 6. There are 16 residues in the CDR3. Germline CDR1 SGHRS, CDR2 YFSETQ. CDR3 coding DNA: TGCGCCAGCAGCAAAGGACAGGGGACTACTAATGAAAAACTGTTTTTT. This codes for CASSKGQGTTNEKLFF.

CDR3 DNA sequence: TGCGCCAGCAGCCCGTTACAGGGATCGAACACTGAAGCTTTCTTT. This encodes CASSPLQGSNTEAFF. The J gene is TRBJ1-1, the V gene TRBV4-1; D may be TRBD1 (6 bases). V lost 4 bases, J lost 1 base, and 13 bases lay in between. This CDR3 contains 15 residues. CDR1 and CDR2 from the germline V gene are MGHRA and YSYEKL.